These 14 T cell receptor beta chains originate from one sample sequenced in a study of long-term antiretroviral therapy in people with HIV. Survey-level immunoSEQ v3.0 assays were run. The data were produced by immunoSEQ multiplex PCR, yet TCRdb's version contains in-frame clones alone and is incomplete. The repertoire holds approximately 41,000 clones, with 65% to 90% as singletons. Sequenced material: unsorted PBMCs, taken 1.5 years after starting antiretroviral therapy. These receptors came from a man aged 18 to 35 with HIV.

This chain uses TRBV4-3 with TRBJ1-5; D remains unclear. The germline V gene encodes CDR1 LGHNA and CDR2 YSLEER. This CDR3 comprises 14 residues. The V end was cut by 2 bases, the J end by 5 bases, with 10 bases between. The CDR3 bases are TGCGCCAGCAGCCAACAAACCGGTTATCAGCCCCAGCATTTT. Translation: CASSQQTGYQPQHF.

The chain employs TRBV4-3 and TRBJ2-1, with 10 bases lining up with TRBD2. The CDR3 totals 18 residues. Germline V gene data show CDR1 as LGHNA and CDR2 as YSLEER. Losses at the gene ends were 0 bases for V and 2 bases for J; bases not matched to a gene: 7. The CDR3 here is CASSQDGTGTSAYNEQFF. The CDR3 bases are TGCGCCAGCAGCCAAGATGGGACCGGGACTAGCGCCTACAATGAGCAGTTCTTC.

This clone was detected only once. The chain couples TRBV28 to TRBJ1-1, with unresolved D. Between the trimmed V and J ends, which lost 3 bases and 4 bases, there was a span of 15 bases. CDR1 MDHEN and CDR2 SYDVKM come from the germline V gene. This CDR3 comprises 15 residues. CDR3 loop: CASSFPGRIGTEAFF. CDR3 in DNA: TGTGCCAGCAGTTTTCCCGGGAGGATCGGCACTGAAGCTTTCTTT.

The gene calls are TRBV7-8 and TRBJ2-7, with 12 positions matching TRBD2. The CDR3 contains 16 residues. CDR1 is SGHVS and CDR2 is FQNEAQ in the germline V gene. Trimming cost V 5 bases and J 0 bases; bases outside gene matches: 5. Here the CDR3 DNA reads TGTGCCAGCAGCAGGGGACTAGCGGGTAGCTCCTACGAGCAGTACTTC. Translating it yields CASSRGLAGSSYEQYF.

The chain has TRBV7-9 and TRBJ1-1; D is possibly TRBD1 (5 bases). This CDR3 region has 13 residues. Germline values: CDR1 SEHNR, CDR2 FQNEAQ (reference sequence). V lost 1 base to trimming and J lost 4 bases, with 7 bases between them. In DNA, the CDR3 is TGTGCCAGCAGCTTAGGAGGGACCACTGAAGCTTTCTTT. The encoded protein is CASSLGGTTEAFF.

The V and J genes are TRBV7-2 and TRBJ2-2; D might be TRBD1 (5 bases). The CDR3 totals 13 residues. Germline CDR1 SGHTA, CDR2 FQGNSA. V lost 2 bases to trimming and J lost 6 bases, with 7 bases between them. The CDR3 sequence is CASSLFRAGELFF. Written as DNA, the CDR3 is TGTGCCAGCAGCTTATTCAGGGCCGGGGAGCTGTTTTTT.

J is TRBJ2-7 and V is TRBV6-4; D assignment may be TRBD1 or TRBD2 (6 bases each). Germline CDR1 reads MRHNA; CDR2 reads SNTAGT. This CDR3 contains 22 residues. Trimming cost V 2 bases and J 0 bases, with 32 bases left between them. The DNA for the CDR3 is TGTGCCAGCAGTGACCTCCCGGGAGTCGGGGCGCGGGACGGGGGCAGCTCCTACGAGCAGTACTTC. Translated: CASSDLPGVGARDGGSSYEQYF.

The CDR3 here is CASSEIPWTGANVLTF. CDR3 coding DNA: TGCGCCAGCAGTGAGATCCCCTGGACTGGGGCCAACGTCCTGACTTTC. J is TRBJ2-6 and V is TRBV10-2; no clear D. The CDR3 sequence is 16 residues long. Germline CDR1 and CDR2: WSHSY and SAAADI. Trimming removed 2 bases from V and 2 bases from J, with 10 bases in between.

This rearrangement joins TRBV28 to TRBJ1-2; tentative D call: TRBD1 (5 bases). Trimming cost V 7 bases and J 7 bases, with 10 bases left between them. The germline gives CDR1 MDHEN, CDR2 SYDVKM. CDR3 size: 11 residues. Here the CDR3 reads CASTSGVGYTF. The CDR3 DNA sequence: TGTGCCAGCACCTCGGGGGTTGGCTACACCTTC.

The V call is TRBV27, the J call TRBJ2-7, with D perhaps TRBD1 or TRBD2 (5 bases each). This CDR3 comprises 15 residues. Germline lookup yields CDR1 MNHEY and CDR2 SMNVEV (reference sequence). V gave up 0 bases and J gave up 3 bases, with 12 bases separating them. The CDR3 DNA sequence: TGTGCCAGCAGTTTATCAGCAGGGACGGGCTACGAGCAGTACTTC. Amino acids: CASSLSAGTGYEQYF.

V usage is TRBV19 and J usage is TRBJ1-2; TRBD1 aligns across 10 bases. This CDR3 is 12 amino acids long. V was clipped by 9 bases and J by 8 bases; unmatched bases: 6. Per the germline V gene, CDR1 is LNHDA and CDR2 is SQIVND (reference sequence). CDR3 region: CASRDRGLGYTF. The CDR3 bases are TGTGCCAGCCGGGACAGGGGCCTAGGCTACACCTTC.

The chain recombines TRBV5-1 with TRBJ2-7; no clear D. This CDR3 is 16 amino acids long. The germline V and J ends were trimmed by 1 base and 0 bases, with 14 bases remaining between them. Germline loops: CDR1 SGHRS, CDR2 YFSETQ. The CDR3 protein is CASSLHSEAYSYEQYF. The CDR3 DNA reads as TGCGCCAGCAGCTTGCATTCTGAGGCCTACTCCTACGAGCAGTACTTC.

CDR3 loop: CASTRSITQYF. CDR3 coding DNA: TGTGCCAGCACCCGGAGCATTACGCAGTATTTT. The gene calls are TRBV28 and TRBJ2-3; D gene uncertain. Germline V gene sequence: CDR1 MDHEN, CDR2 SYDVKM. The CDR3 length is 11 residues. Trimming shortened V by 7 bases and J by 8 bases, and 10 bases separated the two germline ends.

V and J are TRBV4-2 and TRBJ2-7; a weak D match, TRBD1 (5 bases). This CDR3 has 13 residues. The V gene's germline CDR1 is LGHNA and CDR2 YNFKEQ. Deletions cut 3 bases from V and 3 bases from J, with 9 bases between. CDR3 residues: CASSHSDSYEQYF. The CDR3, as DNA: TGTGCCAGCAGCCATTCCGACAGCTACGAGCAGTACTTC.